The entry that follows covers one TCR beta chain sequence. Antigen specificity is unknown. There are 14 residues in the CDR3. Trimming cost V 2 bases and J 4 bases, with 10 bases left between them. Germline V gene data show CDR1 as SGHDT and CDR2 as YYEEEE. These data come from a study of T cell repertoires in aging, cancer and after chemotherapy. The wider study: Over several months to years, re-sampled healthy donor repertoires clearly shared clones. Some 10 million TCR reads were in the whole dataset.

Study-level results: Immunological memory after chemotherapy cannot be judged from the repertoire data. Across the chemotherapy interval, each cancer cohort showed higher median generation probability, suggesting thymic rebound.

Peripheral blood genomic DNA, not sorted cells or RNA, was the template. A mixed TRB-A/B primer pool amplified rearranged TRB by multiplex touch-down PCR. TCRdb re-called the multiplex PCR reads through MiXCR, storing one row per CDR3 protein. The sample yields thousands of distinct CDR3 sequences, 35% seen once. This TCR came from a human donor in good health. J is TRBJ2-1 and V is TRBV5-6; no definite D call. Specimen: blood. This CDR3 is CASSFRSSYNEQFF. The CDR3 coding sequence is TGTGCCAGCAGCTTTCGATCCTCTTACAATGAGCAGTTCTTC. The complete variable domain, with remaining parts taken from reference TRBV5-6 and TRBJ2-1, reads DAGVTQSPTHLIKTRGQQVTLRCSPKSGHDTVSWYQQALGQGPQFIFQYYEEEERQRGNFPDRFSGHQFPNYSSELNVNALLLGDSALYLCASSFRSSYNEQFFGPGTRLTVL.